Listed below are T cell receptor beta chains from one sample, sequenced in a study of T cell repertoires in cytomegalovirus infection. One entry per CDR3 protein, called by TCRdb with MiXCR from the reads. This table has about 400,000 distinct CDR3 sequences, roughly 20% appearing once. Sequenced input: PBMCs. Receptors originate from a human donor in good health (CMV status not recorded). Some clones in this sample may be carry-over from other donors' samples. CDR3s include the opening cysteine and the closing phenylalanine or tryptophan. A D gene is named only where the DNA matches it firmly. Only some rows state a clone size, as once, few, many or a class for expanded clones.

j_call,d_call,v_call,clone_size,cdr3_nt,cdr3_aa
TRBJ1-1,-,TRBV7-9,many,TGTGCCAGCAGCTTAGTATGGGGAAGAAACACTGAAGCTTTCTTT,CASSLVWGRNTEAFF
TRBJ2-5,TRBD2,TRBV7-3,many,TGTGCCAGCAGCTTACTAGGTGGGGGGGAAGAGACCCAGTACTTC,CASSLLGGGEETQYF
TRBJ1-2,TRBD1,TRBV7-2,-,TGTGCCAGCAGCCAAGGGACAGAGCTCTATGGCTACACCTTC,CASSQGTELYGYTF
TRBJ2-3,TRBD2,TRBV11-2,many,TGTGCCAGCAGCTTAACCGGGACTAGACTTAGCACAGATACGCAGTATTTT,CASSLTGTRLSTDTQYF
TRBJ2-7,TRBD2,TRBV7-2,many,TGTGCCAGCAGCGTACTAGCGGGAGGGAACGAGCAGTACTTC,CASSVLAGGNEQYF
TRBJ2-7,-,TRBV27,-,TGTGCCAGCAGCTCCACCGGATCCAACGAGCAGTACTTC,CASSSTGSNEQYF
TRBJ2-6,-,TRBV6-6,few,TGTGCCAGCTTTCGTTATGGGTCTGGGGCCAACGTCCTGACTTTC,CASFRYGSGANVLTF
TRBJ2-1,-,TRBV12-3/TRBV12-4,-,TGTGCCAGCAGTTTAGGCAGGGCCCATGAGCAGTTCTTC,CASSLGRAHEQFF
TRBJ2-7,TRBD1,TRBV27,many,TGTGCCAGCAGTTTGGTTCAGGGGGCAAACGAGCAGTACTTC,CASSLVQGANEQYF
TRBJ2-3,TRBD1,TRBV27,many,TGTGCCAGCAGGACAGGGGGTACGCAGTATTTT,CASRTGGTQYF
TRBJ2-3,-,TRBV20-1,-,TGCAGTGCTAGAGTGGCAGGGTCGGGAAAGGGAGATACGCAGTATTTT,CSARVAGSGKGDTQYF
TRBJ1-6,-,TRBV2,-,TGTGCCAGCAGTGAATCGGGGGAGGCCCTCCACTTT,CASSESGEALHF
TRBJ2-7,-,TRBV6-2/TRBV6-3,-,TGTGCCACCATGAGTTTGGGCTACGAGCAGTACTTC,CATMSLGYEQYF
TRBJ1-2,TRBD1,TRBV7-6,many,TGTGCCAGCAGCCCAGACAGGGGACCCTATGGCTACACCTTC,CASSPDRGPYGYTF
TRBJ2-1,-,TRBV7-9,-,TGTGCCAGCAGCTTCGGGTCCCCGGCGGGCAATGAGCAGTTCTTC,CASSFGSPAGNEQFF
TRBJ1-3,-,TRBV7-6,many,TGTGCCAGCAGCCCCACCAATCCGTATTCTGGAAACACCATATATTTT,CASSPTNPYSGNTIYF
TRBJ2-5,-,TRBV12-3/TRBV12-4,-,TGTGCCAGCAGTTCCGAGGGAGAGACCCAGTACTTC,CASSSEGETQYF
TRBJ1-5,-,TRBV12-3/TRBV12-4,-,TGTGCCAGCAGTTCCGGCGGCCCCAGGCTTGGTCAGCCCCAGCATTTT,CASSSGGPRLGQPQHF
TRBJ1-3,TRBD1,TRBV6-1,few,TGTGCCAGCAGGAAGACAGGGACTGGAAACACCATATATTTT,CASRKTGTGNTIYF
TRBJ1-3,TRBD1,TRBV6-1,many,TGTGCCAGCAGAAGACAGGGTTTCTCTGGAAACACCATATATTTT,CASRRQGFSGNTIYF
TRBJ2-7,TRBD1,TRBV4-2,-,TGTGCCAGCAGCCAAGCCTGGGGGGGGGGACAGGGGGCGCCTGAGCAGTACTTC,CASSQAWGGGQGAPEQYF
TRBJ2-3,TRBD2,TRBV24-1,many,TGTGCCACCAGTTCAAGTACTAGCGGGGCCACAGATACGCAGTATTTT,CATSSSTSGATDTQYF
TRBJ1-2,TRBD1,TRBV19,few,TGTGCCAGTAATCCACAGGGGAACTATGGCTACACCTTC,CASNPQGNYGYTF
TRBJ2-1,TRBD2,TRBV6-2/TRBV6-3,many,TGTGCCAGCAGACCCGGACTAGCAGGTGTTGAGCAGTTCTTC,CASRPGLAGVEQFF
TRBJ2-7,-,TRBV19,few,TGTGCATGTAGGGACGAGAGCTCCTACGAGCAGTACTTC,CACRDESSYEQYF
TRBJ2-3,TRBD2,TRBV10-3,-,TGTGCCATCAGGAGCGGTGGGACTAGCGGATTCACAGATACGCAGTATTTT,CAIRSGGTSGFTDTQYF
TRBJ2-5,-,TRBV6-1,few,TGTGCCAGCAGTGAATCCCTAGCGCAAGAGACCCAGTACTTC,CASSESLAQETQYF
TRBJ2-3,TRBD1,TRBV11-2,many,TGTGCCAGCAGCAAGCGGTGGACAGGGGGCCGGGTTGGTACGCAGTATTTT,CASSKRWTGGRVGTQYF